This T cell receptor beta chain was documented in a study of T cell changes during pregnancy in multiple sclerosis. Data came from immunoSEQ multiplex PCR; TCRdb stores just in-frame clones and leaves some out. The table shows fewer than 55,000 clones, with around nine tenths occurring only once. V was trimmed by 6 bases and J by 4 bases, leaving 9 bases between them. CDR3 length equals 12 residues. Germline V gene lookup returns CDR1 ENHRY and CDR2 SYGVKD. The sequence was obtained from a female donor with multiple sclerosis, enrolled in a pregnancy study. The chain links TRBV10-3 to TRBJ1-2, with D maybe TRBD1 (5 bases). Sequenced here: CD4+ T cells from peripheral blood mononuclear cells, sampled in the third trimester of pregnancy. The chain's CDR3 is CAIRSDSYGYTF. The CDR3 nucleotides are TGTGCCATCAGAAGCGACAGCTATGGCTACACCTTC.